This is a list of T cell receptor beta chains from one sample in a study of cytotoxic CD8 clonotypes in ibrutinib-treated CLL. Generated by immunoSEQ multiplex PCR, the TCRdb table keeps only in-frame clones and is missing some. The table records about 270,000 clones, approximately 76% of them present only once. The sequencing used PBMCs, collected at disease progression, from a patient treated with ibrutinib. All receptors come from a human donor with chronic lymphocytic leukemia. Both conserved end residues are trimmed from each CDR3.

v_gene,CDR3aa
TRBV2,ASSDLTEETQY
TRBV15,ATSRASGTINTGELF
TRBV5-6,ASSLAPGGPYGYT
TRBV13,ASSRDRGIQETQY
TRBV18,ASSPALAGAHNEQF
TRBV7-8,ASSLGTGANSPLH
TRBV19,ASIQGRSGNTIY
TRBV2,ASSARQPNYGYT
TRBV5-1,ASSLAVVAGHTDTQY
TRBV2,ASSGSSYEQY
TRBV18,ASSPGLAGRTGELF
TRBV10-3,AIQRDYTGELF
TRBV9,ASSATGGPYNEQF
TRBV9,ASSALAGGSYEQY
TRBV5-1,ASSFTLAGVGETQY
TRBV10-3,AISDSSNTEAF
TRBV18,ASSPQDRGHEQY
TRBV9,ASSVVSGGPATNEKLF
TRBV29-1,SVFTSGRGKGYEQY
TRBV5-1,ASSPGLAGVYETQY
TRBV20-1,SASLETYHT
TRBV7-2,ASSLAGTVTNYGYT
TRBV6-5,ASSYFGSGTETQY
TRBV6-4,ASSYAGGPADTQY
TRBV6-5,ASSYMRGGNTEAF
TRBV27,ATRPGTANTGELF
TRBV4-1,ASSQEGQPKNEQF
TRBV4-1,ASSQRGAGNTEAF
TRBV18,ASSPVTGAYSGNTIY
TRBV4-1,ASSQRGPRDNYNEQF
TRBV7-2,ASSQTLGHLSYNEQF
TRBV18,ASSPRQGVYEQY
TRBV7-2,ASSSRTSGTTDTQY
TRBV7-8,ASSYSGVDGYT